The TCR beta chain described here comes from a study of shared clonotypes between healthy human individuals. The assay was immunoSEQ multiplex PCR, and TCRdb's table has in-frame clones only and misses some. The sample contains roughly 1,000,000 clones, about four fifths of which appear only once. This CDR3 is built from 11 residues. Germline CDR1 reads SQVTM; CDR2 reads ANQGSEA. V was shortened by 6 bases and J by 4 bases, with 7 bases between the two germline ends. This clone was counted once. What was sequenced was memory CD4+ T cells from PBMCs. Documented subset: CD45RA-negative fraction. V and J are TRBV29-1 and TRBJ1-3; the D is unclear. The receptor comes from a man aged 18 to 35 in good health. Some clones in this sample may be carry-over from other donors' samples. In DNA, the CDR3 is TGCAGCGTCGACAACGGAAACACCATATATTTT. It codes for CSVDNGNTIYF.